The 27 T cell receptor beta chains given below trace back to one sample, sequenced in a study of cytomegalovirus exposure and HLA in healthy donors. The study ran its PCR with 60 Vbeta and 13 Jbeta primers. Clones were read by immunoSEQ multiplex PCR, and TCRdb kept only the in-frame ones, dropping some. In the table there are over 150,000 clones, 70% to 80% of which are singletons. The specimen sequenced was PBMCs. All receptors come from a male donor in good health and CMV-seronegative.

This chain joins TRBV9 and TRBJ2-3, with D perhaps TRBD2 (6 bases). V gave up 5 bases and J gave up 5 bases, with 15 bases separating them. This CDR3 spans 14 amino acids. The germline V gene encodes CDR1 SGDLS and CDR2 YYNGEE. The CDR3 loop reads CASSSGTPRDTQYF. The CDR3 region has the DNA TGTGCCAGCAGTTCCGGGACTCCGAGAGATACGCAGTATTTT.

The gene calls are TRBV5-1 and TRBJ1-1, with D possibly being TRBD1 (5 bases). This CDR3 spans 15 amino acids. The germline V gene has CDR1 SGHRS and CDR2 YFSETQ. Deletions cut 6 bases from V and 1 base from J, with 16 bases between. The CDR3 coding sequence is TGCGCCAGCATGGGGTTGGAGGGGACGAACACTGAAGCTTTCTTT. Protein product: CASMGLEGTNTEAFF.

This clone was observed a single time. The CDR3 loop reads CASTTPLWTENTEAFF. CDR3 DNA sequence: TGTGCCAGCACTACGCCCCTGTGGACAGAGAACACTGAAGCTTTCTTT. This rearrangement joins TRBV28 to TRBJ1-1; tentatively, D is TRBD1 (6 bases). Trimming pared 7 bases from V and 1 base from J, leaving 19 bases between. The CDR3 covers 16 residues. Germline CDR1 MDHEN, CDR2 SYDVKM.

About this clone itself: Other DNA variants within this sample encode the same CDR3. The V call is TRBV30, the J call TRBJ1-1; TRBD1 might be the D (5 bases). The CDR3 runs 13 residues. V dropped 0 bases and J dropped 1 base, with 6 bases sitting between them. Germline V gene lookup returns CDR1 GTSNPN and CDR2 SVGIG (reference sequence). CDR3 DNA: TGTGCCTGGAGTGTTCAGGGGAACACTGAAGCTTTCTTT. It codes for CAWSVQGNTEAFF.

This clone appeared a few times. The CDR3 here is CASSQDTNRGPLEQYF. CDR3 nucleotide sequence: TGCGCCAGCAGCCAAGATACAAACAGGGGACCCCTCGAGCAGTACTTC. The chain employs TRBV4-3 and TRBJ2-5; 7 nucleotides agree with TRBD1. The J call may be wrong; the DNA end is better matched by TRBJ2-7. Looked up from germline, CDR1 is LGHNA and CDR2 is YSLEER. The CDR3 loop spans 16 amino acids.

This chain links TRBV6-6 with TRBJ2-1; 8 nucleotides line up with TRBD2. J was trimmed by 7 bases and V by 7 bases; bases with no gene match: 6. Looked up from germline, CDR1 is MNHNY and CDR2 is SVGAGI (reference sequence). The CDR3 has 13 residues. Here the CDR3 reads CASTPGGPNEQFF. The CDR3 DNA is TGTGCCAGCACGCCGGGAGGGCCTAATGAGCAGTTCTTC.

J is TRBJ2-3 and V is TRBV6-6; TRBD2 matches at 7 bases. The germline V gene has CDR1 MNHNY and CDR2 SVGAGI (reference sequence). J gave up 3 bases and V 2 bases, and 5 bases lay outside the gene matches. This CDR3 spans 15 amino acids. CDR3 DNA sequence: TGTGCCAGCAGTTACGAAGGGCGGGGGACAGATACGCAGTATTTT. Its translation: CASSYEGRGTDTQYF.

The chain combines TRBV5-8 with TRBJ2-2; 9 nucleotides match TRBD1. The V gene end was trimmed by 4 bases and the J gene end by 9 bases; junction bases not matched to a gene: 7. The CDR3 has 14 amino acids. Looked up from germline, CDR1 is SGHTS and CDR2 is YDEGEE. CDR3 DNA: TGTGCCAGCAGCCATGGGACAGGGAGGCGGGAGCTGTTTTTT. Its translation: CASSHGTGRRELFF.

This clone came up a few times. The chain recombines TRBV9 with TRBJ1-5; no clear D gene. Germline CDR1 and CDR2: SGDLS and YYNGEE. This CDR3 region has 13 residues. V lost 3 bases to trimming and J lost 3 bases, with 7 bases between them. In DNA form, the CDR3 reads TGTGCCAGCAGCGCCTATTCCAATCAGCCCCAGCATTTT. Amino acids: CASSAYSNQPQHF.

In this sample, this clone turned up a few times. V and J are TRBV30 and TRBJ1-1; no clear D. This CDR3 spans 11 amino acids. The V gene lost 0 bases and the J gene lost 7 bases, with 6 bases spanning the gap. Germline CDR1 and CDR2: GTSNPN and SVGIG (reference sequence). Written as DNA, the CDR3 is TGTGCCTGGAGTGTGCGGAGTGAAGCTTTCTTT. Protein sequence: CAWSVRSEAFF.

The chain carries TRBV14 and TRBJ2-1; 10 nucleotides line up with TRBD2. In germline, CDR1 is SGHDN, CDR2 FVKESK. The CDR3 has 20 amino acids. After removal of 1 base from V and 4 bases from J, the junction contained 16 bases not matched to a gene. Here the CDR3 DNA reads TGTGCCAGCAGCCAAGGGGGAGCGGGAGGGCCCCCTAAAACTTACAATGAGCAGTTCTTC. Translated, it gives CASSQGGAGGPPKTYNEQFF.

J is TRBJ1-5 and V is TRBV15; 8 positions match TRBD1. Germline-derived CDR1 and CDR2 are LNHNV and YYDKDF (reference sequence). There are 16 residues in the CDR3. The V and J ends lost 3 bases and 6 bases, in that order; junction bases with no gene match: 10. CDR3 DNA: TGTGCCACCAGCAGGGGTAGACAGGGGACTTTTCAGCCCCAGCATTTT. The encoded protein is CATSRGRQGTFQPQHF.

This clone turned up a few times. This chain uses TRBV6-5 with TRBJ1-5; perhaps TRBD1 as D (5 bases). The CDR3 contains 14 residues. CDR1 MNHEY and CDR2 SVGAGI come from the germline V gene. V lost 8 bases and J 0 bases, leaving 11 bases between the germline ends. DNA for the CDR3: TGTGCCAGCGGGGGGGGAGCTAGCAATCAGCCCCAGCATTTT. Its protein product is CASGGGASNQPQHF.

The chain employs TRBV4-3 and TRBJ2-3; weak D call: TRBD1 (5 bases). This CDR3 is 15 amino acids long. Germline CDR1 is LGHNA and CDR2 is YSLEER. Trimming took 1 base from V and 6 from J, leaving 14 bases between them. The CDR3 reads CASSQGGGNLDTQYF. CDR3 sequence (DNA): TGCGCCAGCAGCCAAGGGGGCGGAAACTTGGATACGCAGTATTTT.

The rearrangement links TRBV28 to TRBJ2-1, with 10 bases lining up with TRBD2. CDR1 is MDHEN, CDR2 SYDVKM, per germline. The CDR3 has 15 residues. V trimming: 5 bases; J trimming: 6 bases; junction bases outside the gene matches: 7. The CDR3 reads CASSTPSGSFNEQFF. In DNA form, the CDR3 reads TGTGCCAGCAGTACCCCTAGCGGGAGTTTCAATGAGCAGTTCTTC.

This chain links TRBV7-9 with TRBJ1-2, with D possibly being TRBD1 (5 bases). CDR3 length: 15 residues. Germline CDR1 is SEHNR and CDR2 is FQNEAQ (reference sequence). V was trimmed by 0 bases and J by 4 bases, leaving 12 bases between them. The CDR3 spells CASSLAGRGGYGYTF. The DNA of the CDR3 is TGTGCCAGCAGCTTAGCGGGGAGGGGAGGCTATGGCTACACCTTC.

This clone has just one count. The chain carries TRBV9 and TRBJ2-3; TRBD2 is a possible D gene (5 bases). The CDR3 extends over 15 amino acids. The V gene's germline CDR1 is SGDLS and CDR2 YYNGEE. V was shortened by 4 bases and J by 0 bases, with 12 bases between the two germline ends. CDR3 bases: TGTGCCAGCAGCCCGATGAGGGCTAGCACAGATACGCAGTATTTT. This encodes CASSPMRASTDTQYF.

Note on this clone: Within the sample, other DNA sequences also encode this same CDR3. This chain links TRBV4-3 with TRBJ1-1; D unresolved. The V gene's germline CDR1 is LGHNA and CDR2 YSLEER. Trimming cost V 0 bases and J 1 base, with 6 bases left between them. The CDR3 loop spans 14 amino acids. CDR3 region: CASSQEAGNTEAFF. The DNA of the CDR3 is TGCGCCAGCAGCCAAGAAGCTGGGAACACTGAAGCTTTCTTT.

The J gene is TRBJ1-3, the V gene TRBV4-1; D ambiguous. V lost 0 bases to trimming and J lost 0 bases, with 9 bases between them. Germline V gene data show CDR1 as MGHRA and CDR2 as YSYEKL. This CDR3 comprises 16 residues. In nucleotides, the CDR3 is TGCGCCAGCAGCCAAGATTTTACCTACTCTGGAAACACCATATATTTT. Protein: CASSQDFTYSGNTIYF.

This chain uses TRBV2 with TRBJ2-3; unclear D gene. Trimming left V 8 bases short and J 0 bases short, with 9 bases between. CDR3 length: 13 residues. The germline gives CDR1 SNHLY, CDR2 FYNNEI. The CDR3 sequence is CASEPQSTDTQYF. The CDR3 DNA reads as TGTGCCAGCGAGCCACAGAGCACAGATACGCAGTATTTT.

J is TRBJ1-1 and V is TRBV27; unclear D gene. CDR1 and CDR2 (germline): MNHEY, SMNVEV (reference sequence). The CDR3 totals 16 residues. V was clipped by 3 bases and J by 0 bases, with 14 bases between them. The CDR3 here is CASSLSSPALNTEAFF. As DNA, the CDR3 is TGTGCCAGCAGTTTGAGTTCTCCCGCCCTGAACACTGAAGCTTTCTTT.

V and J are TRBV20-1 and TRBJ1-4; D not certain. V lost 3 bases to trimming and J lost 4 bases, with 3 bases between them. The length of the CDR3 is 11 residues. In germline, CDR1 is DFQATT, CDR2 SNEGSKA (reference sequence). The CDR3 DNA reads TGCAGTGCTAGCGTTAATGAAAAACTGTTTTTT. Its protein product is CSASVNEKLFF.

This clone has more than one count but fewer than ten. The chain combines TRBV29-1 with TRBJ1-1; TRBD1 matches at 10 bases. Trimming cost V 8 bases and J 1 base; bases outside gene matches: 13. Germline values: CDR1 SQVTM, CDR2 ANQGSEA. The CDR3 sequence is 16 residues long. The DNA of the CDR3 is TGCAGCTCCCTTGGACAGGGGGTTAGATCGAACACTGAAGCTTTCTTT. Its protein product is CSSLGQGVRSNTEAFF.

The chain carries TRBV5-1 and TRBJ1-6, with D maybe TRBD1 (5 bases). Looked up from germline, CDR1 is SGHRS and CDR2 is YFSETQ. The V and J ends lost 4 bases and 5 bases respectively, with 19 bases between them. This CDR3 contains 17 residues. CDR3 sequence: CASSTAARAPNNSPLHF. The DNA for the CDR3 is TGCGCCAGCAGCACGGCCGCCAGGGCTCCTAATAATTCACCCCTCCACTTT.

This rearrangement joins TRBV7-8 to TRBJ1-1; tentatively, D is TRBD1 (6 bases). Germline V gene lookup returns CDR1 SGHVS and CDR2 FQNEAQ. Trimming took 5 bases from V and 2 from J, leaving 12 bases between them. The length of the CDR3 is 14 residues. The CDR3 loop reads CASSVRDINTEAFF. As DNA, the CDR3 is TGTGCCAGCAGCGTCCGGGACATTAACACTGAAGCTTTCTTT.

Note on this clone: One junction end disagrees with the germline gene, perhaps due to a read error. This sequence joins TRBV4-1 and TRBJ2-7; D remains unclear. Germline loops: CDR1 MGHRA, CDR2 YSYEKL. The CDR3 extends over 13 amino acids. The CDR3 DNA reads TGCGCCGGCAGCCAAGGCGCGACCTACGAGCAGTACTTC. Residues: CAGSQGATYEQYF.

This clone was counted a few times. The chain couples TRBV4-1 to TRBJ2-1, with D possibly matching TRBD2 (6 bases). The CDR3 sequence is 14 residues long. The ends were cut back, 1 base at V and 8 bases at J, with 12 bases in the middle. Germline lookup yields CDR1 MGHRA and CDR2 YSYEKL. This chain's CDR3 is CASSQGEGRYEQFF. CDR3 DNA sequence: TGCGCCAGCAGCCAAGGCGAGGGGAGGTATGAGCAGTTCTTC.